This T cell receptor (beta chain) stems from a study of cytomegalovirus exposure and HLA in healthy donors. Study-wide points: Most likely, a cluster of highly shared sequence variants arose as a sequencing artifact.

The PCR ran on 60 Vbeta and 13 Jbeta primers. The protocol was immunoSEQ multiplex PCR, while the TCRdb copy is restricted to in-frame clones and leaves out a portion. In the table there are under 200,000 clones, approximately 71% of which are singletons. The CDR3 is made up of 11 amino acids. CDR1 and CDR2 from the germline V gene are DFQATT and SNEGSKA (reference sequence). The ends lost 7 bases at V and 3 bases at J; junction bases unmatched: 3. When sampled, the donors appeared nominally healthy, though they likely had unrecorded immune exposures. A word on this clone: Its antigen is currently unknown.

The clonotype originates from a middle-aged woman in good health and CMV-seropositive. The chain recombines TRBV20-1 with TRBJ2-7, with 7 bases matching TRBD2. Sequencing was done on a sample of PBMCs. The CDR3 DNA reads TGCAGTGGGGGGGGAAGCTACGAGCAGTACTTC. Translating it yields CSGGGSYEQYF.